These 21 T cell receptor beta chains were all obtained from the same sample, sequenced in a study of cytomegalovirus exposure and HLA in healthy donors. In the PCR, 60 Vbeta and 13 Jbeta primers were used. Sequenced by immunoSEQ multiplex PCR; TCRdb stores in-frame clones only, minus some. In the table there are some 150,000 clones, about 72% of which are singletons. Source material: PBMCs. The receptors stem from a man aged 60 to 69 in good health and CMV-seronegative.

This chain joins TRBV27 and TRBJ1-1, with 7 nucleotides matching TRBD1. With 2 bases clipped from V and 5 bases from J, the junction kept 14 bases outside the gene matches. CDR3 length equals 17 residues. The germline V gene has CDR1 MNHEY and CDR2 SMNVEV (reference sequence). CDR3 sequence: CASSLVVSGGGLTEAFF. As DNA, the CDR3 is TGTGCCAGCAGTTTAGTGGTCTCGGGAGGGGGCTTGACTGAAGCTTTCTTT.

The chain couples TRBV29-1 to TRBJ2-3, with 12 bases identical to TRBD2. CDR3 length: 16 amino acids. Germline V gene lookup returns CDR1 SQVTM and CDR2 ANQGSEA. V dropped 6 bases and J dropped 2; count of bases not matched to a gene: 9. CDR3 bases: TGCAGCGTCGGGCCCGGACTAGCGGGATCCACAGATACGCAGTATTTT. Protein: CSVGPGLAGSTDTQYF.

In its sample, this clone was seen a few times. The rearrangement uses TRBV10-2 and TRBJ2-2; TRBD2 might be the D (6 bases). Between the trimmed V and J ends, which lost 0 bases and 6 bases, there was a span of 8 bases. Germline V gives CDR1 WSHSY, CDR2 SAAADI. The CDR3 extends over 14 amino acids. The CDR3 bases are TGCGCCAGCAGTGAGTCGGGAGGCCCCGGGGAGCTGTTTTTT. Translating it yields CASSESGGPGELFF.

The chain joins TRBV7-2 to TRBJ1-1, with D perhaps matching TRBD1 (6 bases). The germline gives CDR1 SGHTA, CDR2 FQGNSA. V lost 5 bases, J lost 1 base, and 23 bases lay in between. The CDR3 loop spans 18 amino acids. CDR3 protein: CASSIHTGTKKKNTEAFF. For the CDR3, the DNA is TGTGCCAGCAGCATCCATACCGGGACAAAGAAAAAGAACACTGAAGCTTTCTTT.

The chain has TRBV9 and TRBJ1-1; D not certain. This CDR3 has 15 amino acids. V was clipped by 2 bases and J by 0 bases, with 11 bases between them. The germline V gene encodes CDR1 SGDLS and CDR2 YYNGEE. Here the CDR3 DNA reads TGTGCCAGCAGCGTTTCTAGTTGGGTGAACACTGAAGCTTTCTTT. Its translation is CASSVSSWVNTEAFF.

The CDR3 is CASTPGVTNEKLFF. The CDR3, as DNA: TGTGCCAGCACGCCAGGGGTGACTAATGAAAAACTGTTTTTT. The rearrangement joins TRBV5-4 to TRBJ1-4, with D perhaps matching TRBD1 (6 bases). The V end was cut by 6 bases, the J end by 2 bases, with 11 bases between. CDR1 is SGHNT and CDR2 is YYREEE in the germline V gene (reference sequence). The CDR3 covers 14 residues.

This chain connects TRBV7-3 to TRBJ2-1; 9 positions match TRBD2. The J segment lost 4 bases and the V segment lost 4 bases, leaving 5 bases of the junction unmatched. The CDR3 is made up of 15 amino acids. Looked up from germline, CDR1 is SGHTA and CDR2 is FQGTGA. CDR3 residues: CASSSGTSLYNEQFF. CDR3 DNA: TGTGCCAGCAGCTCCGGGACTAGCCTATACAATGAGCAGTTCTTC. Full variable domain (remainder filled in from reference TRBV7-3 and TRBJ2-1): GAGVSQTPSNKVTEKGKYVELRCDPISGHTALYWYRQSLGQGPEFLIYFQGTGAADDSGLPNDRFFAVRPEGSVSTLKIQRTERGDSAVYLCASSSGTSLYNEQFFGPGTRLTVL.

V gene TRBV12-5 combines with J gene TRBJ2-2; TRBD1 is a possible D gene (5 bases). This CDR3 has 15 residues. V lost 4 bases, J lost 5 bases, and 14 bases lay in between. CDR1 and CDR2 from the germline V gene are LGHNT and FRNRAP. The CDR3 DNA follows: TGTGCTAGTGGTTGGTTCCAGGGCGGTACCGGGGAGCTGTTTTTT. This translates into CASGWFQGGTGELFF.

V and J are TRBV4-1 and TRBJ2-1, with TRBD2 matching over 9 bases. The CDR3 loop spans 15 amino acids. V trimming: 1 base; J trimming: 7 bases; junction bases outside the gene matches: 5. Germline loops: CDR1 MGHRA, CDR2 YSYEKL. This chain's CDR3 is CASSQVWGLANEQFF. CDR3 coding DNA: TGCGCCAGCAGCCAAGTATGGGGACTAGCAAATGAGCAGTTCTTC.

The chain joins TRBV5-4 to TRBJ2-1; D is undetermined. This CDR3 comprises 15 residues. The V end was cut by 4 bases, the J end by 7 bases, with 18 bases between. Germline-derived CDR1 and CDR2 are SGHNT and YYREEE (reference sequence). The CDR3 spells CASSRSTTPGNEQFF. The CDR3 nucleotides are TGTGCCAGCAGCCGCTCAACCACCCCGGGTAATGAGCAGTTCTTC.

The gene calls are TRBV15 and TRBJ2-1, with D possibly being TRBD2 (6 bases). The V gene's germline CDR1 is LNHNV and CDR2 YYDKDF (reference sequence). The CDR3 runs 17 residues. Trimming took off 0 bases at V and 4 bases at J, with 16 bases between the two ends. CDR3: CATSRDFGRGLYNEQFF. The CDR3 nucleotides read TGTGCCACCAGCAGAGATTTCGGGAGAGGGCTATACAATGAGCAGTTCTTC.

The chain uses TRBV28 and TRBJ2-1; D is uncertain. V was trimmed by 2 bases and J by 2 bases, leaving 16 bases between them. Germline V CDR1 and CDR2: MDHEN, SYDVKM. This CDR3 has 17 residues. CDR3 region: CASSLGPLKATYNEQFF. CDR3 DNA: TGTGCCAGCAGTTTAGGGCCGCTAAAGGCGACCTACAATGAGCAGTTCTTC.

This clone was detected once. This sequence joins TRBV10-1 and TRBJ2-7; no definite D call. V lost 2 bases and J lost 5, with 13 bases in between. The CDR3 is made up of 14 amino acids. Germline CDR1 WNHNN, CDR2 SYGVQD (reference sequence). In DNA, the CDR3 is TGCGCCAGCAGTGAGCAACAGATGTCCAACGAGCAGTACTTC. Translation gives CASSEQQMSNEQYF.

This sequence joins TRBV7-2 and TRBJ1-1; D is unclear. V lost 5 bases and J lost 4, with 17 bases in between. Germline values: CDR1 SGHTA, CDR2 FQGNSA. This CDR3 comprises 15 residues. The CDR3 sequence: CASSPTPEEITEAFF. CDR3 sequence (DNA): TGTGCCAGCAGCCCAACACCAGAGGAAATCACTGAAGCTTTCTTT.

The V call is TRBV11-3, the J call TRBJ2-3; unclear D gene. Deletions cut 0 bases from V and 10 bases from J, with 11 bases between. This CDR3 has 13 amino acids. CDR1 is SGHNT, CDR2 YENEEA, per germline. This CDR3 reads CASSLDLQSSQYF. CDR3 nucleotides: TGTGCCAGCAGCTTAGACCTACAGTCGTCGCAGTATTTT.

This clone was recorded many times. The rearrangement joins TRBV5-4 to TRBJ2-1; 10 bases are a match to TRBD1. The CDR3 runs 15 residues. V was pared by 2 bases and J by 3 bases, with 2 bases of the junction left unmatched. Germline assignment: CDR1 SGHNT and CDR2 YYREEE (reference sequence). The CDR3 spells CASSFRTGGYNEQFF. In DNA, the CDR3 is TGTGCCAGCAGCTTTCGGACAGGGGGCTACAATGAGCAGTTCTTC.

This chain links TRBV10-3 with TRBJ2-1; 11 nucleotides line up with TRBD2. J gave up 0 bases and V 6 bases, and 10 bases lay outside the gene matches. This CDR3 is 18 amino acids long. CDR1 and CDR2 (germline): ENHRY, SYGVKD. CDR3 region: CAIRGEGLAESSYNEQFF. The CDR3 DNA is TGTGCCATCAGGGGGGAGGGACTAGCGGAAAGCTCCTACAATGAGCAGTTCTTC.

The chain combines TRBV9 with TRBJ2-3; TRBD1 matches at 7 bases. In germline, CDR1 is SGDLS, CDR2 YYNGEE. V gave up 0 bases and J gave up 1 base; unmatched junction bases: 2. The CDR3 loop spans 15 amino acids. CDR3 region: CASSVGGGGTDTQYF. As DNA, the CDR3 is TGTGCCAGCAGCGTAGGAGGGGGCGGCACAGATACGCAGTATTTT.

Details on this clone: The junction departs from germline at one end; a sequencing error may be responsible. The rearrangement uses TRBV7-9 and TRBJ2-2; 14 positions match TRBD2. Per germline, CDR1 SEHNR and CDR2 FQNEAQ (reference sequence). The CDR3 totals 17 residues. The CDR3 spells CSSSLGLAGENTGELFF. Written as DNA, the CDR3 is TGTTCCAGCAGCCTGGGACTAGCGGGAGAAAACACCGGGGAGCTGTTTTTT.

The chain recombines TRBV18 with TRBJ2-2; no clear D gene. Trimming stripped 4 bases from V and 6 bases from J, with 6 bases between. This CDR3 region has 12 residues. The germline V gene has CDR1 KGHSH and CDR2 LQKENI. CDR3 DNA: TGTGCCAGCTCACTCGAGGCCGGGGAGCTGTTTTTT. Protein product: CASSLEAGELFF.

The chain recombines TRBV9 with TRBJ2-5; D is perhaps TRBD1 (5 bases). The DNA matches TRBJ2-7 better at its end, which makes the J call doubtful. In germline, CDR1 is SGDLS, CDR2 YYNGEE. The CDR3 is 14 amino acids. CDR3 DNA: TGTGCCAGCAGCCGTAGAAATGGGGCCCGCGAGCAGTACTTC. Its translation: CASSRRNGAREQYF.